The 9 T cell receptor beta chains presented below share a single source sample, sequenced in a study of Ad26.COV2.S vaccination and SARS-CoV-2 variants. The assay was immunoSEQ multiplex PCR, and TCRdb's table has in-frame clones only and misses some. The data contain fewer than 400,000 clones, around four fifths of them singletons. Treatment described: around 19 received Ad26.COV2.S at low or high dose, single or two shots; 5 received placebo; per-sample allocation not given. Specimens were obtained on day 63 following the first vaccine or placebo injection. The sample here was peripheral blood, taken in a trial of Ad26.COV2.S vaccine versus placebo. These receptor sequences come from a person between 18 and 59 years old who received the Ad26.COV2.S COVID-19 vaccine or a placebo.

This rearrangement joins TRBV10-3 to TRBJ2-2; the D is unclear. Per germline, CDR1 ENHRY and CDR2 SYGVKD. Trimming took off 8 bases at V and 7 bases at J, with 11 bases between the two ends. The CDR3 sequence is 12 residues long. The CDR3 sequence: CAIGRVGGELFF. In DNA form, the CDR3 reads TGTGCCATCGGTCGAGTAGGCGGGGAGCTGTTTTTT.

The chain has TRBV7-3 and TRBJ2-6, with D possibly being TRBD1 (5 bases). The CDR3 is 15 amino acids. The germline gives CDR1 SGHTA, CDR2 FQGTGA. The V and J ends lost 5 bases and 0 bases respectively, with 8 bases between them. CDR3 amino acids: CASSPGHSGANVLTF. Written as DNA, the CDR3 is TGTGCCAGCAGCCCCGGACACTCTGGGGCCAACGTCCTGACTTTC.

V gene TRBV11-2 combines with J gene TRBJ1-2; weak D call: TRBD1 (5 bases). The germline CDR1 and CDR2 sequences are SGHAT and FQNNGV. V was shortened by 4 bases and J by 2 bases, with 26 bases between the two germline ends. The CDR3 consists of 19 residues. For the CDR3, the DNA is TGTGCCAGCAGCTCTAGAAACCCCCAGGGAGGGCGGGCGAACTATGGCTACACCTTC. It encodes CASSSRNPQGGRANYGYTF.

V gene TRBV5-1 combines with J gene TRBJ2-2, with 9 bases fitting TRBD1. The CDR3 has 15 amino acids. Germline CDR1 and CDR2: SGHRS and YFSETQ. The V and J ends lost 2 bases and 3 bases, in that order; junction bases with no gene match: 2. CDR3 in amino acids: CASSFGTGYTGELFF. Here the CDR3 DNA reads TGCGCCAGCAGCTTCGGGACAGGGTACACCGGGGAGCTGTTTTTT.

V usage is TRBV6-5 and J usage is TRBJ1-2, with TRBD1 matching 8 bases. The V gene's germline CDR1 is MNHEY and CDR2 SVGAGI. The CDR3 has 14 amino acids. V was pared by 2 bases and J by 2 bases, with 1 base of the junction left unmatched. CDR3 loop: CASSYAGGNYGYTF. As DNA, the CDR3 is TGTGCCAGCAGTTACGCAGGGGGCAACTATGGCTACACCTTC.

The CDR3 nucleotides read TGTGCCAGCAGCTCCAGCACCGGGGAGCTGTTTTTT. It specifies CASSSSTGELFF. This chain uses TRBV7-6 with TRBJ2-2; D remains unclear. The CDR3 is made up of 12 amino acids. V dropped 4 bases and J dropped 4 bases, with 4 bases sitting between them. The V gene's germline CDR1 is SGHVS and CDR2 FNYEAQ.

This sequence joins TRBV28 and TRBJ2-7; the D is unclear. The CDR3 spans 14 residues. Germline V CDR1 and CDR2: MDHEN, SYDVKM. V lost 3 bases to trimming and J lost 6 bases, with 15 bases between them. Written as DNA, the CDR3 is TGTGCCAGCAGTTTCGCGGCCGGCTTGGGCGAGCAGTACTTC. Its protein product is CASSFAAGLGEQYF.

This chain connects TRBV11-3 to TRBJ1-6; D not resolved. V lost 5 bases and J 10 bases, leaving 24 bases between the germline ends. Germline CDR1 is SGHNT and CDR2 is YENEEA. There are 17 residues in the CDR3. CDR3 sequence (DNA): TGTGCCAGCAGCCCTAGGGCGGGCAATCAAATTGGATCACCCCTCCACTTT. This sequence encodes CASSPRAGNQIGSPLHF.

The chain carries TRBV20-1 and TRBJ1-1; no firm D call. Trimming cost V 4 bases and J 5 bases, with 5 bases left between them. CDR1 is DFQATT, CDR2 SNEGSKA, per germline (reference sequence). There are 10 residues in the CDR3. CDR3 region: CSAKMTEAFF. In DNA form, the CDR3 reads TGCAGTGCTAAAATGACTGAAGCTTTCTTT.